The 13 T cell receptor beta chains reported below all come from one sample, sequenced in a study of T cell responses to AZD1222 COVID-19 vaccine. Assay used: immunoSEQ multiplex PCR; TCRdb lists only in-frame clones, some missing. The table records 100,000 to 150,000 clones, about nine tenths of them present only once. Sequences were derived from peripheral blood, sampled on day 0 of AZD1222 vaccination. These receptor sequences come from an adult in good health.

The rearrangement joins TRBV18 to TRBJ1-1; D ambiguous. Germline V gene data show CDR1 as KGHSH and CDR2 as LQKENI. Trimming left V 6 bases short and J 1 base short, with 9 bases between. The CDR3 covers 13 residues. The CDR3 nucleotides read TGTGCCAGCTCCCAGGACGGGAACACTGAAGCTTTCTTT. It encodes CASSQDGNTEAFF. The entire variable domain, with the rest obtained from reference TRBV18 and TRBJ1-1, is as follows: NAGVMQNPRHLVRRRGQEARLRCSPMKGHSHVYWYRQLPEEGLKFMVYLQKENIIDESGMPKERFSAEFPKEGPSILRIQQVVRGDSAAYFCASSQDGNTEAFFGQGTRLTVV.

This chain joins TRBV28 and TRBJ1-1; 9 nucleotides match TRBD1. Germline trimming cut 2 bases from V and 0 bases from J; bases unmatched to any gene: 4. Germline CDR1 is MDHEN and CDR2 is SYDVKM. This CDR3 comprises 16 residues. The CDR3 here is CASSLGDRAMNTEAFF. The CDR3 DNA sequence: TGTGCCAGCAGTTTAGGGGACAGGGCCATGAACACTGAAGCTTTCTTT.

This clone is a singleton in its sample. The chain couples TRBV19 to TRBJ1-5; D ambiguous. The CDR3 sequence is 15 residues long. Trimming cost V 6 bases and J 2 bases, with 14 bases left between them. Germline V gene sequence: CDR1 LNHDA, CDR2 SQIVND (reference sequence). The CDR3 loop is CASSPGPEGNQPQHF. CDR3 DNA sequence: TGTGCCAGTAGCCCGGGCCCCGAGGGCAATCAGCCCCAGCATTTT.

The rearrangement links TRBV5-6 to TRBJ1-4, with D possibly matching TRBD1 (5 bases). Deletions cut 4 bases from V and 6 bases from J, with 19 bases between. The CDR3 length is 16 residues. CDR1 is SGHDT and CDR2 is YYEEEE in the germline V gene. The CDR3 coding sequence is TGTGCCAGCAGCGGCCTGACCGGTTCAGGGTATGAAAAACTGTTTTTT. Its translation is CASSGLTGSGYEKLFF.

CDR3: CATSTHQVHYGYTF. Here the CDR3 DNA reads TGTGCCACCAGCACCCATCAGGTCCACTATGGCTACACCTTC. The chain is built from TRBV15 and TRBJ1-2; no reliable D call. Germline lookup yields CDR1 LNHNV and CDR2 YYDKDF (reference sequence). The CDR3 is 14 amino acids. The ends were cut back, 4 bases at V and 3 bases at J, with 12 bases in the middle.

A single count supports this clone. The chain employs TRBV7-2 and TRBJ1-1, with D possibly being TRBD1 (6 bases). The V end lost 4 bases, the J end lost 1 base, and 19 bases lay between the germline ends. The germline gives CDR1 SGHTA, CDR2 FQGNSA. The CDR3 sequence is 17 residues long. As DNA, the CDR3 is TGTGCCAGCAGCTCCCGGATGTGGGGGCCGCAGAACACTGAAGCTTTCTTT. Its translation: CASSSRMWGPQNTEAFF.

The chain links TRBV30 to TRBJ2-7; D not certain. This CDR3 has 12 residues. Germline loops: CDR1 GTSNPN, CDR2 SVGIG (reference sequence). V lost 6 bases and J 0 bases, leaving 9 bases between the germline ends. Here the CDR3 reads CACSPRSYEQYF. The CDR3, as DNA: TGTGCCTGCTCCCCCCGCTCCTACGAGCAGTACTTC.

This chain joins TRBV5-1 and TRBJ1-6; no reliable D call. The V end was cut by 6 bases, the J end by 7 bases, with 14 bases between. CDR3 length: 14 amino acids. Germline lookup yields CDR1 SGHRS and CDR2 YFSETQ. This CDR3 reads CASKLGETNSPLHF. The CDR3, as DNA: TGCGCCAGCAAATTGGGTGAGACAAATTCACCCCTCCACTTT.

This clone was seen once. CDR3: CASSLGGASSYEQYF. The DNA for the CDR3 is TGCGCCAGCAGCCTGGGGGGTGCCAGCTCCTACGAGCAGTACTTC. V is TRBV5-1 and J is TRBJ2-7; weak D call: TRBD2 (6 bases). Trimming removed 4 bases at V and 0 bases at J, with 14 bases between. The CDR3 extends over 15 amino acids. Germline CDR1 and CDR2: SGHRS and YFSETQ.

J is TRBJ2-1 and V is TRBV27; D is ambiguous. Germline V gene lookup returns CDR1 MNHEY and CDR2 SMNVEV (reference sequence). The CDR3 runs to 16 residues. Trimming removed 3 bases at V and 5 bases at J, with 17 bases between. The CDR3 loop is CASSLGRGLLNNEQFF. As DNA, the CDR3 is TGTGCCAGCAGTTTGGGTCGAGGTCTACTAAACAATGAGCAGTTCTTC.

This chain uses TRBV27 with TRBJ2-1; 13 bases are shared with TRBD2. Trimming took 0 bases from V and 8 from J; bases not matched to a gene: 1. Per germline, CDR1 MNHEY and CDR2 SMNVEV (reference sequence). CDR3 length: 15 amino acids. DNA of the CDR3: TGTGCCAGCAGTTTATCTGGACTAGCGGGGGATGAGCAGTTCTTC. Translation: CASSLSGLAGDEQFF.

The chain uses TRBV5-1 and TRBJ2-2, with 7 bases aligning to TRBD2. Losses at the gene ends were 0 bases for V and 3 bases for J; bases not matched to a gene: 5. This CDR3 has 16 amino acids. Per germline, CDR1 SGHRS and CDR2 YFSETQ. The CDR3 protein is CASSLGGGGYTGELFF. CDR3 bases: TGCGCCAGCAGCTTGGGAGGCGGGGGTTACACCGGGGAGCTGTTTTTT.

This chain uses TRBV30 with TRBJ1-3; 10 positions agree with TRBD1. This CDR3 is 17 amino acids long. Germline CDR1 GTSNPN, CDR2 SVGIG (reference sequence). The J segment lost 1 base and the V segment lost 2 bases, leaving 8 bases of the junction unmatched. The chain's CDR3 is CAWSKAGTGVSGNTIYF. CDR3 coding DNA: TGTGCCTGGAGTAAAGCCGGGACAGGGGTTTCTGGAAACACCATATATTTT. Full variable domain (remainder filled in from reference TRBV30 and TRBJ1-3): SQTIHQWPATLVQPVGSPLSLECTVEGTSNPNLYWYRQAAGRGLQLLFYSVGIGQISSEVPQNLSASRPQDRQFILSSKKLLLSDSGFYLCAWSKAGTGVSGNTIYFGEGSWLTVV.